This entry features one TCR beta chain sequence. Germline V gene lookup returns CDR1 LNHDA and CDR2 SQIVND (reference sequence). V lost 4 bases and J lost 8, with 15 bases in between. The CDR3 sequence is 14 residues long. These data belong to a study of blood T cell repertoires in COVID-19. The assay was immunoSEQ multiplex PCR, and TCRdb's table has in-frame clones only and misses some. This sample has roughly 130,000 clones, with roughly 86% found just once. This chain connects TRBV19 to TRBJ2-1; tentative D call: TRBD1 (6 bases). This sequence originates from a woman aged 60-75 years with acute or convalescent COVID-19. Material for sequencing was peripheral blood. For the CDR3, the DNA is TGTGCCAGTAGTACGCAGGGGAGTTGGGATGAGCAGTTCTTC. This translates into CASSTQGSWDEQFF.